This T cell receptor (beta chain) was obtained from a study of blood T cell repertoires in COVID-19. Across the study: From the United States, Italy and Spain came samples of acute and convalescent COVID-19. T cells, B-cell-depleted T cells, or PBMCs supplied cDNA or gDNA.

Authors' data handling: Quantification of nucleated cells was approximated via reference gene primer amplification. TCRdb's copy holds only in-frame clones and misses some; the assay was immunoSEQ multiplex PCR. D and trimming come from the DNA, and the V and J calls and clone size come from that table. This sample has tens of thousands of clones, with about 80% found just once. The CDR3 runs 14 residues. Germline V gene sequence: CDR1 GTSNPN, CDR2 SVGIG (reference sequence). Trimming left V 3 bases short and J 1 base short, with 12 bases between. This clonotype was obtained from a man aged 60-69 years with acute or convalescent COVID-19. The chain links TRBV30 to TRBJ1-1; no firm D call. Source material: peripheral blood. As DNA, the CDR3 is TGTGCCTGGAGCACGGGTTTCTCGAACACTGAAGCTTTCTTT. It codes for CAWSTGFSNTEAFF. Full variable domain (rest looked up from reference TRBV30 and TRBJ1-1): SQTIHQWPATLVQPVGSPLSLECTVEGTSNPNLYWYRQAAGRGLQLLFYSVGIGQISSEVPQNLSASRPQDRQFILSSKKLLLSDSGFYLCAWSTGFSNTEAFFGQGTRLTVV.